What follows are 9 T cell receptor beta chains derived from one specimen sequenced in a study of T cell repertoires in cytomegalovirus infection. What these receptors recognize is not known. TCRdb reprocessed the reads via MiXCR and lists one record per CDR3 protein. The table has 43,000 or so distinct CDR3 sequences, approximately 20% seen once. The sample consisted of CD8+ T cells from cultured PBMCs, taken from culture after CMV antigen stimulation. The receptors stem from a human donor in good health (CMV status not recorded). Some clones in this sample may be carry-over from other donors' samples.

The chain is built from TRBV4-3 and TRBJ2-1, with TRBD1 as a possible D gene (6 bases). The CDR3 spans 12 residues. V shed 4 bases and J shed 10 bases, with 11 bases lying between them. Germline V gene sequence: CDR1 LGHNA, CDR2 YSLEER. CDR3 nucleotide sequence: TGCGCCAGCAGCCGAGTGGGGGCAGAGCAGTTCTTC. As protein: CASSRVGAEQFF.

This clonotype was recorded a few times. The genes are TRBV28 and TRBJ1-6; 9 nucleotides match TRBD1. The CDR3 has 15 amino acids. The germline V gene has CDR1 MDHEN and CDR2 SYDVKM. V dropped 2 bases and J dropped 11; count of bases not matched to a gene: 7. CDR3 amino acids: CASSLMGQGYPPLHF. CDR3 bases: TGTGCCAGCAGTTTAATGGGACAGGGCTATCCACCCCTCCACTTT.

This clonotype was counted many times. The V call is TRBV15, the J call TRBJ2-2; 8 nucleotides agree with TRBD2. Germline CDR1 is LNHNV and CDR2 is YYDKDF (reference sequence). V lost 3 bases to trimming and J lost 4 bases; unmatched junction nucleotides: 10. The CDR3 spans 17 residues. CDR3 loop: CATSRIIAAGVTGELFF. The CDR3 nucleotides read TGTGCCACCAGCAGGATAATCGCAGCGGGAGTCACCGGGGAGCTGTTTTTT.

The V call is TRBV12-3 or TRBV12-4, the J call TRBJ2-7; tentative D call: TRBD1 (6 bases). Between the trimmed V and J ends, which lost 3 bases and 6 bases, there was a span of 12 bases. This CDR3 contains 13 residues. The chain's CDR3 is CASSFGQDSEQYF. As DNA, the CDR3 is TGTGCCAGCAGTTTTGGTCAGGACAGCGAGCAGTACTTC.

The table lists this clonotype with many counts. The chain uses TRBV7-3 and TRBJ2-5; TRBD2 agrees at 8 bases. After removal of 5 bases from V and 1 base from J, the junction contained 6 bases not matched to a gene. CDR3 length: 15 amino acids. Germline-derived CDR1 and CDR2 are SGHTA and FQGTGA. The CDR3 nucleotides read TGTGCCAGCAGCCTTACGGGGGGGACCCAAGAGACCCAGTACTTC. The encoded protein is CASSLTGGTQETQYF.

This chain connects TRBV7-6 to TRBJ1-6, with D maybe TRBD1 (5 bases). The CDR3 runs 12 residues. V lost 1 base and J lost 13, with 8 bases in between. CDR1 is SGHVS and CDR2 is FNYEAQ in the germline V gene. CDR3 in DNA: TGTGCCAGCAGCTTAGTTGGGGGGCCCCTCCACTTT. This translates into CASSLVGGPLHF.

This clonotype was observed many times. The rearrangement joins TRBV7-2 to TRBJ2-2; 8 bases are shared with TRBD1. Looked up from germline, CDR1 is SGHTA and CDR2 is FQGNSA. The CDR3 totals 15 residues. The ends lost 6 bases at V and 1 base at J; junction bases unmatched: 4. Written as DNA, the CDR3 is TGTGCCAGCAGATCCGGGACAGGGAACACCGGGGAGCTGTTTTTT. Translation: CASRSGTGNTGELFF.

This clonotype was seen many times. The chain uses TRBV7-2 and TRBJ2-1, with D tentatively TRBD2 (5 bases). V was pared by 0 bases and J by 2 bases, with 14 bases between. The V gene's germline CDR1 is SGHTA and CDR2 FQGNSA. The CDR3 totals 17 residues. The CDR3 loop is CASSLAFQLEPYNEQFF. CDR3 nucleotides: TGTGCCAGCAGCTTAGCGTTTCAACTAGAGCCCTACAATGAGCAGTTCTTC.

There are many counts of this clonotype. The rearrangement uses TRBV7-3 and TRBJ2-1; 11 nucleotides match TRBD1. Germline-derived CDR1 and CDR2 are SGHTA and FQGTGA. The CDR3 spans 15 residues. V lost 4 bases to trimming and J lost 5 bases; unmatched junction nucleotides: 4. CDR3 DNA: TGTGCCAGCAGCTCTGGACAGGGGGCGGACAATGAGCAGTTCTTC. Translation: CASSSGQGADNEQFF.